Following are 31 T cell receptor beta chains from one sample sequenced in a study of shared clonotypes between healthy human individuals. Repertoires were generated with immunoSEQ multiplex PCR, while TCRdb's copy carries only in-frame clones and drops some. Among 2 million to 2.5 million clones listed, around 93% were seen once. The sample was naive CD4+ T cells from PBMCs. Stated subset: CD45RA+ positively selected. These TCRs come from a young man in good health. Some clones in this sample may be carry-over from other donors' samples.

V and J are TRBV5-1 and TRBJ2-7; D gene ambiguous. V lost 0 bases, J lost 7 bases, and 14 bases lay in between. From germline, CDR1 is SGHRS and CDR2 YFSETQ. The CDR3 is made up of 14 amino acids. The chain's CDR3 is CASSLGLGGREQYF. In DNA, the CDR3 is TGCGCCAGCAGCTTGGGGCTAGGCGGTAGGGAGCAGTACTTC. Based on the CDR3 plus reference TRBV5-1 and TRBJ2-7, the full variable domain is KAGVTQTPRYLIKTRGQQVTLSCSPISGHRSVSWYQQTPGQGLQFLFEYFSETQRNKGNFPGRFSGRQFSNSRSEMNVSTLELGDSALYLCASSLGLGGREQYFGPGTRLTVT.

About this clone itself: Different DNA sequences within this sample yield the same CDR3. The chain recombines TRBV7-2 with TRBJ1-5; no firm D call. Trimming removed 5 bases at V and 4 bases at J, with 6 bases between. CDR1 and CDR2 (germline): SGHTA, FQGNSA. This CDR3 has 12 residues. CDR3 coding DNA: TGTGCCAGCAGCCTAAGTAATCAGCCCCAGCATTTT. Residues: CASSLSNQPQHF.

On this clone itself: This sample includes further DNA sequences coding for the same CDR3. This chain links TRBV11-3 with TRBJ2-2; the D gene is possibly TRBD2 (6 bases). V was clipped by 0 bases and J by 2 bases, with 10 bases between them. This CDR3 is built from 16 residues. The germline V gene encodes CDR1 SGHNT and CDR2 YENEEA. The DNA of the CDR3 is TGTGCCAGCAGCTTAGATGGGGGGAGTAACACCGGGGAGCTGTTTTTT. It yields the protein CASSLDGGSNTGELFF. The full variable domain, rest sourced from reference TRBV11-3 and TRBJ2-2, is EAGVVQSPRYKIIEKKQPVAFWCNPISGHNTLYWYLQNLGQGPELLIRYENEEAVDDSQLPKDRFSAERLKGVDSTLKIQPAELGDSAVYLCASSLDGGSNTGELFFGEGSRLTVL.

V gene TRBV5-1 combines with J gene TRBJ2-1; 7 bases agree with TRBD2. Germline V gene sequence: CDR1 SGHRS, CDR2 YFSETQ. The CDR3 consists of 15 residues. Trimming cost V 4 bases and J 2 bases; bases outside gene matches: 6. DNA for the CDR3: TGCGCCAGCAGCACGAGCGGGGATGCCTACAATGAGCAGTTCTTC. Amino acid sequence: CASSTSGDAYNEQFF. Using reference TRBV5-1 and TRBJ2-1 for the parts outside the CDR3, the full variable domain is KAGVTQTPRYLIKTRGQQVTLSCSPISGHRSVSWYQQTPGQGLQFLFEYFSETQRNKGNFPGRFSGRQFSNSRSEMNVSTLELGDSALYLCASSTSGDAYNEQFFGPGTRLTVL.

The J gene is TRBJ1-1, the V gene TRBV14; TRBD1 is a possible D gene (5 bases). Deletions cut 3 bases from V and 8 bases from J, with 19 bases between. Germline CDR1 is SGHDN and CDR2 is FVKESK. This CDR3 contains 15 residues. CDR3 protein: CASSQAWGGLREAFF. The CDR3 coding sequence is TGTGCCAGCAGCCAGGCCTGGGGGGGTCTGAGGGAAGCTTTCTTT.

The rearrangement joins TRBV5-1 to TRBJ2-7; TRBD2 aligns across 8 bases. Germline values: CDR1 SGHRS, CDR2 YFSETQ. The CDR3 is 14 residues long. Trimming at V came to 7 bases and at J to 5 bases, leaving 11 bases not matched to a gene. The CDR3 region has the DNA TGCGCCAGCCGACGGGGGACTAGAGGGGACGAGCAGTACTTC. Its protein is CASRRGTRGDEQYF.

The rearrangement links TRBV28 to TRBJ1-2; D ambiguous. There are 15 residues in the CDR3. Trimming left V 2 bases short and J 2 bases short, with 12 bases between. CDR1 MDHEN and CDR2 SYDVKM come from the germline V gene. CDR3 loop: CASSLALGLNYGYTF. In nucleotides, the CDR3 is TGTGCCAGCAGTTTAGCCCTCGGCTTGAACTATGGCTACACCTTC.

The chain combines TRBV6-5 with TRBJ2-5; D is perhaps TRBD1 (6 bases). This CDR3 region has 15 residues. Germline V gene data show CDR1 as MNHEY and CDR2 as SVGAGI. V was clipped by 5 bases and J by 1 base, with 14 bases between them. The CDR3 protein is CASSLLGAGQETQYF. The CDR3 DNA reads TGTGCCAGCAGTCTCTTGGGGGCAGGCCAAGAGACCCAGTACTTC.

The rearrangement links TRBV29-1 to TRBJ2-3; the D gene is possibly TRBD1 (5 bases). This CDR3 contains 14 residues. The ends were cut back, 4 bases at V and 6 bases at J, with 17 bases in the middle. Looked up from germline, CDR1 is SQVTM and CDR2 is ANQGSEA. The CDR3 is CSVVVDMPTDTQYF. The CDR3 nucleotides read TGCAGCGTTGTTGTGGACATGCCCACGGATACGCAGTATTTT.

The chain is built from TRBV29-1 and TRBJ2-7; 13 bases agree with TRBD2. V shed 4 bases, J shed 7 bases, and the junction held 7 bases outside the gene matches. Germline lookup yields CDR1 SQVTM and CDR2 ANQGSEA. This CDR3 spans 14 amino acids. The CDR3 sequence is CSVAGLAGAKEQYF. Written as DNA, the CDR3 is TGCAGCGTTGCCGGACTAGCGGGAGCTAAAGAGCAGTACTTC.

The rearrangement joins TRBV4-2 to TRBJ1-4; D is unresolved. V shed 0 bases and J shed 4 bases, with 12 bases lying between them. Germline-derived CDR1 and CDR2 are LGHNA and YNFKEQ. This CDR3 is 16 amino acids long. The CDR3 DNA sequence: TGTGCCAGCAGCCAAGATTGGGGTCGACGTAATGAAAAACTGTTTTTT. Its translation is CASSQDWGRRNEKLFF.

The chain recombines TRBV6-6 with TRBJ2-5; TRBD2 aligns across 9 bases. Germline V gene lookup returns CDR1 MNHNY and CDR2 SVGAGI (reference sequence). The CDR3 spans 16 residues. The J segment lost 4 bases and the V segment lost 0 bases, leaving 6 bases of the junction unmatched. CDR3 sequence (DNA): TGTGCCAGCAGTTACTCGGCGGGAGGGCCTCCAGAGACCCAGTACTTC. Its translation: CASSYSAGGPPETQYF.

The chain employs TRBV11-3 and TRBJ2-3; the D call may be TRBD1 or TRBD2 (5 bases each). Germline V gives CDR1 SGHNT, CDR2 YENEEA. V dropped 2 bases and J dropped 4 bases, with 13 bases sitting between them. The CDR3 covers 15 residues. CDR3 sequence: CASSLTAGTSDTQYF. CDR3 coding DNA: TGTGCCAGCAGCTTAACCGCCGGGACCTCAGATACGCAGTATTTT.

The chain has TRBV5-4 and TRBJ2-2, with 12 positions matching TRBD2. The V gene's germline CDR1 is SGHNT and CDR2 YYREEE (reference sequence). The J segment lost 5 bases and the V segment lost 1 base, leaving 3 bases of the junction unmatched. The CDR3 consists of 16 residues. The CDR3 DNA sequence: TGTGCCAGCAGCTTGTTGACTAGCGGGAGAACCGGGGAGCTGTTTTTT. Encoded protein: CASSLLTSGRTGELFF.

V is TRBV5-4 and J is TRBJ2-7, with TRBD2 matching over 9 bases. The CDR3 has 15 residues. Germline assignment: CDR1 SGHNT and CDR2 YYREEE (reference sequence). V shed 0 bases, J shed 2 bases, and the junction held 3 bases outside the gene matches. The CDR3 reads CASSLVLAGAYEQYF. The CDR3 DNA is TGTGCCAGCAGCTTGGTTTTAGCGGGGGCCTACGAGCAGTACTTC.

This chain joins TRBV28 and TRBJ1-2; a possible D gene is TRBD1 (6 bases). CDR3 length: 15 amino acids. Trimming took off 5 bases at V and 8 bases at J, with 21 bases between the two ends. Germline-derived CDR1 and CDR2 are MDHEN and SYDVKM. The CDR3 DNA is TGTGCCAGCAGTCTCCCCCGGGGGCAGGGGAAGGGCTACACCTTC. It encodes CASSLPRGQGKGYTF.

J is TRBJ2-2 and V is TRBV5-1; no clear D. V was clipped by 1 base and J by 3 bases, with 13 bases between them. Germline CDR1 and CDR2: SGHRS and YFSETQ. There are 16 residues in the CDR3. DNA for the CDR3: TGCGCCAGCAGCTTGCAGTTAGGCGGCGACACCGGGGAGCTGTTTTTT. The encoded protein is CASSLQLGGDTGELFF.

The genes are TRBV13 and TRBJ2-7; possible D gene TRBD1, 5 bases. Germline CDR1 PRHDT, CDR2 FYEKMQ (reference sequence). The V and J ends lost 5 bases and 2 bases respectively, with 13 bases between them. The CDR3 covers 14 residues. The CDR3 DNA sequence: TGTGCCAGCAGCAAATGGGGCGAGGCCTACGAGCAGTACTTC. Its translation is CASSKWGEAYEQYF.

This rearrangement joins TRBV7-8 to TRBJ2-1, with a weak D call TRBD1 (6 bases). Germline lookup yields CDR1 SGHVS and CDR2 FQNEAQ. Trimming cost V 5 bases and J 0 bases, with 11 bases left between them. The CDR3 sequence is 15 residues long. The CDR3 is CASSVQGSSYNEQFF. CDR3 coding DNA: TGTGCCAGCAGCGTCCAGGGGAGCTCCTACAATGAGCAGTTCTTC.

V usage is TRBV5-1 and J usage is TRBJ2-7, with D perhaps matching TRBD1 or TRBD2 (6 bases each). V dropped 0 bases and J dropped 6 bases, with 13 bases sitting between them. CDR1 and CDR2 (germline): SGHRS, YFSETQ. The CDR3 is 14 residues long. Here the CDR3 reads CASSLDPGATEQYF. The CDR3 DNA reads as TGCGCCAGCAGCTTGGATCCGGGGGCGACCGAGCAGTACTTC.

Note on this clone: The sample has other DNA sequences that encode this CDR3 too. V gene TRBV9 combines with J gene TRBJ2-2, with a tentative D call TRBD1 (6 bases). Trimming pared 2 bases from V and 6 bases from J, leaving 11 bases between. The germline gives CDR1 SGDLS, CDR2 YYNGEE. This CDR3 contains 14 residues. The CDR3 DNA follows: TGTGCCAGCAGCGTTCGCACAGGGTCCGGGGAGCTGTTTTTT. This sequence encodes CASSVRTGSGELFF.

Comments on this clone: Other DNA sequences in the sample encode the same CDR3. V usage is TRBV15 and J usage is TRBJ1-3; no clear D. V was trimmed by 0 bases and J by 3 bases, leaving 6 bases between them. Germline CDR1 reads LNHNV; CDR2 reads YYDKDF (reference sequence). This CDR3 region has 14 residues. The CDR3 sequence is CATSREGDGNTIYF. The DNA of the CDR3 is TGTGCCACCAGCAGAGAGGGAGATGGAAACACCATATATTTT.

The chain uses TRBV7-8 and TRBJ1-2; D remains ambiguous. The CDR3 covers 14 residues. V lost 5 bases, J lost 4 bases, and 14 bases lay in between. Germline loops: CDR1 SGHVS, CDR2 FQNEAQ. The CDR3 DNA is TGTGCCAGCAGCCCTTCCTCAACTGGCTATGGCTACACCTTC. Its translation is CASSPSSTGYGYTF.

The chain has TRBV7-2 and TRBJ1-5, with D uncertain. Germline CDR1 SGHTA, CDR2 FQGNSA. V gave up 5 bases and J gave up 2 bases, with 19 bases separating them. This CDR3 region has 17 residues. CDR3 in amino acids: CASSPPPTQAGNQPQHF. The CDR3 bases are TGTGCCAGCAGCCCCCCTCCGACCCAAGCAGGCAATCAGCCCCAGCATTTT. Complete variable domain (other parts from reference TRBV7-2 and TRBJ1-5): GAGVSQSPSNKVTEKGKDVELRCDPISGHTALYWYRQSLGQGLEFLIYFQGNSAPDKSGLPSDRFSAERTGGSVSTLTIQRTQQEDSAVYLCASSPPPTQAGNQPQHFGDGTRLSIL.

Of note for this clone: Other nucleotide sequences in the sample specify the same CDR3. This sequence joins TRBV5-5 and TRBJ2-3; D gene uncertain. This CDR3 spans 14 amino acids. Trimming left V 0 bases short and J 0 bases short, with 5 bases between. Germline CDR1 and CDR2: SGHKS and YYEKEE (reference sequence). CDR3 nucleotides: TGTGCCAGCAGCTTGGGAGGCAGCACAGATACGCAGTATTTT. Its translation is CASSLGGSTDTQYF.

The CDR3 here is CASKREGGSNQPQHF. CDR3 DNA sequence: TGTGCCAGCAAAAGAGAGGGTGGGTCCAATCAGCCCCAGCATTTT. V usage is TRBV2 and J usage is TRBJ1-5; unclear D gene. Trimming took 7 bases from V and 3 from J, leaving 16 bases between them. Germline lookup yields CDR1 SNHLY and CDR2 FYNNEI. The length of the CDR3 is 15 residues.

Notes on this clone: This sample also contains other DNA sequences that code for the same CDR3. This rearrangement joins TRBV18 to TRBJ1-2; 12 bases align to TRBD1. The CDR3 covers 14 residues. V lost 6 bases, J lost 8 bases, and 7 bases stayed unmatched. CDR1 KGHSH and CDR2 LQKENI come from the germline V gene. The CDR3 coding sequence is TGTGCCAGCTCGCCGGGACAGGGGGCGAGCGGCTACACCTTC. As protein: CASSPGQGASGYTF.

This clone is a singleton in its sample. The V call is TRBV27, the J call TRBJ2-7; no reliable D call. V shed 0 bases and J shed 6 bases, with 12 bases lying between them. From germline, CDR1 is MNHEY and CDR2 SMNVEV (reference sequence). The CDR3 length is 14 residues. CDR3 DNA: TGTGCCAGCAGTTTATCGGCCGCTCGCCCCGAGCAGTACTTC. Its translation is CASSLSAARPEQYF.

This clone was seen a single time. Other DNA sequences within the sample encode an identical CDR3. V gene TRBV20-1 combines with J gene TRBJ2-7, with D possibly TRBD1 on 6 matching bases. CDR3 length: 11 amino acids. CDR1 and CDR2 from the germline V gene are DFQATT and SNEGSKA (reference sequence). V shed 3 bases and J shed 4 bases, with 7 bases lying between them. The CDR3 DNA follows: TGCAGTGCTAGTAGGGGGTACGAGCAGTACTTC. Amino acids: CSASRGYEQYF.

J is TRBJ1-1 and V is TRBV9; 9 bases fit TRBD1. Trimming took 2 bases from V and 5 from J; bases not matched to a gene: 7. The CDR3 covers 15 residues. Germline V lookup: CDR1 SGDLS, CDR2 YYNGEE. Here the CDR3 reads CASSVTGDRATEAFF. In nucleotides, the CDR3 is TGTGCCAGCAGCGTCACAGGGGACAGGGCTACTGAAGCTTTCTTT.

This chain links TRBV5-1 with TRBJ1-1, with 7 bases fitting TRBD1. V lost 4 bases to trimming and J lost 4 bases; unmatched junction nucleotides: 7. The CDR3 length is 14 residues. Per germline, CDR1 SGHRS and CDR2 YFSETQ. The CDR3 protein is CASSDRVGFTEAFF. CDR3 nucleotide sequence: TGCGCCAGCAGCGACAGGGTAGGATTCACTGAAGCTTTCTTT.